This T cell receptor beta chain comes out of a study of control samples from healthy donors and cancer patients. The protocol was immunoSEQ multiplex PCR, while the TCRdb copy is restricted to in-frame clones and leaves out a portion. The profile shows roughly 130,000 clones, approximately 92% of them singletons. The CDR3 is 15 residues long. Trimming pared 0 bases from V and 4 bases from J, leaving 12 bases between. CDR1 is LGHDT, CDR2 YNNKEL, per germline (reference sequence). This sequence was found in a man younger than 35 in good health. The rearrangement joins TRBV3-1 (or the pseudogene TRBV3-2) to TRBJ1-1; no clear D gene. The sequencing input was blood. The DNA for the CDR3 is TGTGCCAGCAGCCAAGAGGCCCCCCGGGGCACTGAAGCTTTCTTT. It encodes CASSQEAPRGTEAFF.